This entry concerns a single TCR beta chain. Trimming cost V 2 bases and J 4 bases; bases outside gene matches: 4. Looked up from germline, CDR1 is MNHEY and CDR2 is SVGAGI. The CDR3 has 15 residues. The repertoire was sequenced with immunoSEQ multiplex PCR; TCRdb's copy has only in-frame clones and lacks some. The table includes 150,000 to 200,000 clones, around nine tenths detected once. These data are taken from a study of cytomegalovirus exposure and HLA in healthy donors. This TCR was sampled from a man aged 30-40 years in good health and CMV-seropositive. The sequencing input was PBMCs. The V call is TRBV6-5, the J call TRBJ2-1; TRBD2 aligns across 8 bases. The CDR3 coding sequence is TGTGCCAGCAGTTACGGCGGGGGGACGTACAATGAGCAGTTCTTC. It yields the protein CASSYGGGTYNEQFF.